This T cell receptor (beta chain) was sequenced for a study of T cells after yellow fever vaccination (dated 2019 in TCRdb). Regarding the complete study: The SMART-Seq v4 Ultra Low Input RNA kit was used to prepare libraries from fractions with low cell numbers. To follow T-cell clones before and after both primary and booster YFV17D yellow fever vaccination, bulk TCR alpha and beta repertoires underwent longitudinal sequencing. The cohort comprised two healthy male donors, one aged 18 to 30 and one aged 30 to 40 years. Blood samples were taken at several timepoints before and after primary and secondary immunization, and bulk PBMC replicates and cell subsets were isolated. Points the paper makes about the study in general: Because the study included only a couple of donors, the extent to which the findings can be generalized is limited. A small share of clonotypes occurred in both CD4 and CD8 compartments, likely arising from convergent recombination. After the booster, most of the clones that had expanded following primary vaccination were detected again (almost 98% of CD4 and 80% to 90% of CD8), which suggests that memory was broadly maintained. The secondary T-cell response was weaker than the primary response but faster, peaking on day 5 instead of day 15. Computational filtering was needed because FACS-sorted repertoires could contain abundant contaminating clonotypes from the bulk population.

V ends up 0 bases short and J 2 bases short, with an unmatched junction base count of 6. From its cysteine to its phenylalanine, the CDR3 spans 16 amino acids. The entry retains the CDR3 DNA only, 48 bases that are in frame from base 1. CDR1 and CDR2 are read off the germline V gene as SGHRS and YFSETQ. Sequencing relied on an Illumina NovaSeq 6000. TCR cDNA was made using 5'RACE template switching, a step that added a universal primer site and unique molecular identifiers. cDNA synthesis was primed from both the TCR alpha and TCR beta constant segments. Library amplification involved two PCR steps, and the second step added sample barcodes and sequencing adapters. Sequencing of the libraries was done on either Illumina HiSeq 2500 (2x100 bp) or NovaSeq (2x150 bp). In the source study's methods: Reads were demultiplexed and collapsed into UMI consensus sequences with MIGEC, and V(D)J alignment was performed with MiXCR. Vaccine-responding clonotypes were identified with edgeR using replicate PBMC samples, with FDR below 0.01 and a log2 fold change above 5 up to day 15 being required. CD4 or CD8 identity was assigned to each bulk clonotype according to whether the clonotype was present at higher abundance in the sequenced CD4 repertoire or the sequenced CD8 repertoire. TCRdb trimmed the raw reads at Q25, called clones with MiXCR and kept productive beta chains. Rows with a matching CDR3 protein are joined into one entry that keeps the most common DNA and genes. The V and J calls reflect TCRdb's pipeline rather than the authors' work. The sample table lists 250,000 or so distinct CDR3 sequences, approximately 3.6% of them with a count of one. The ten biggest clones cover under 20% of the sample.

The sample's treatment or condition label, in plain terms: live attenuated yellow fever vaccine strain. At each blood-draw timepoint, two biological replicates of bulk PBMCs were collected. PBMCs were isolated from peripheral blood using a standard Ficoll-Paque protocol. RNA was extracted with TriZol from bulk PBMCs, CD4 and CD8 fractions, and dextramer-positive and dextramer-negative fractions. This clonotype was seen ten or more times. Its antigen specificity is not known. No base quality information exists; no much larger clone differs at one position. This chain joins TRBV5-1 to TRBJ2-3; 7 bases in the middle match TRBD2. This sequence originates from a man between 18 and 29 years old who received the YFV17D yellow fever vaccine. The sequenced sample was PBMCs, obtained 15 days after the yellow fever booster vaccination. This receptor has the CDR3 CASSLGGGGFTDTQYF. The nucleotide sequence is TGCGCCAGCAGCTTGGGTGGCGGGGGTTTCACAGATACGCAGTATTTT.